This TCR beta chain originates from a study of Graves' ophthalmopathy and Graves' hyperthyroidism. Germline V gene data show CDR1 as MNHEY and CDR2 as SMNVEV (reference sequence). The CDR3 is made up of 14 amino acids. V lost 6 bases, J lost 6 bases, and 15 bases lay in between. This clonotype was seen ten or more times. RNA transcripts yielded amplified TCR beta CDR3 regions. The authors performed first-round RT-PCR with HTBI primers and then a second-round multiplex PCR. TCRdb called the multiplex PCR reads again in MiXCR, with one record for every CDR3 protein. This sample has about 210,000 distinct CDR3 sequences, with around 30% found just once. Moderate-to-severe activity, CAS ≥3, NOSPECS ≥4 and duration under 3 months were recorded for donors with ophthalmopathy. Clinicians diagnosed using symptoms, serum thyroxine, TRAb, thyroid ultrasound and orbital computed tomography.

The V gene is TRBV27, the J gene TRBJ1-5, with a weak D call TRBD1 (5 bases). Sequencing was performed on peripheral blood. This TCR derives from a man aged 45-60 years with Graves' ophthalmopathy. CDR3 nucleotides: TGTGCCAGCAGCCTTTTGGGGGGTGCTCAGCCCCAGCATTTT. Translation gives CASSLLGGAQPQHF.